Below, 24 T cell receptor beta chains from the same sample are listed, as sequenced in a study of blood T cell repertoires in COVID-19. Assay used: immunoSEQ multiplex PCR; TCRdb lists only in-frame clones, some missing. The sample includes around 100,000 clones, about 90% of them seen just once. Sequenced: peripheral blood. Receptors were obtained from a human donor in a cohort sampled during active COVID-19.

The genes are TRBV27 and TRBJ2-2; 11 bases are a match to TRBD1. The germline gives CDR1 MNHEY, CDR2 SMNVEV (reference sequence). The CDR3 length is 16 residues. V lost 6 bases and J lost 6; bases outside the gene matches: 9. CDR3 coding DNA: TGTGCCAGCAGATACGCCGGACAGGGGGCCCCCGGGGAGCTGTTTTTT. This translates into CASRYAGQGAPGELFF.

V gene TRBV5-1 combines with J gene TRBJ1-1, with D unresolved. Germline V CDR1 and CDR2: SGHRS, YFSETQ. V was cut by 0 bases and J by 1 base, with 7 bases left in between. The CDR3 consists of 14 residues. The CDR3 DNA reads TGCGCCAGCAGCTTGGAGACGGGGAACACTGAAGCTTTCTTT. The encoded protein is CASSLETGNTEAFF.

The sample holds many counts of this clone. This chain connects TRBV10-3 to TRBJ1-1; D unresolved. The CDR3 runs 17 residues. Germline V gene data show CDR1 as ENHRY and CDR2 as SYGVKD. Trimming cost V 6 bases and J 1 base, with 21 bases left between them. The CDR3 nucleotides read TGTGCCATCAGCGAAAACCCCCAAAAACAGACGAACACTGAAGCTTTCTTT. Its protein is CAISENPQKQTNTEAFF.

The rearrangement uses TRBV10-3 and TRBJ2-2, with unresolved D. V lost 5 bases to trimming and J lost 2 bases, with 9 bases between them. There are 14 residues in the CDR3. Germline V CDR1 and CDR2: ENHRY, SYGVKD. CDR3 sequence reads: CAISFAGNTGELFF. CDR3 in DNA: TGTGCCATCAGTTTCGCAGGAAACACCGGGGAGCTGTTTTTT.

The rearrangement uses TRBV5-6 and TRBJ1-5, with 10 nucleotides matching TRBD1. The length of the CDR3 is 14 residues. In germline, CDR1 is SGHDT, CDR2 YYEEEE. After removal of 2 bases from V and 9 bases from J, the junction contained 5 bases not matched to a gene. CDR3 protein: CASSFWTGGRPQHF. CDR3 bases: TGTGCCAGCAGCTTCTGGACAGGGGGGAGGCCCCAGCATTTT.

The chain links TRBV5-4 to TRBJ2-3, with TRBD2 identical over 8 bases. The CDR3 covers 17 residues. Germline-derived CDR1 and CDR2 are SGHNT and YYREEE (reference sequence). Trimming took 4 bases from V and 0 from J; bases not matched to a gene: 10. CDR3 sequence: CASSLYTSGASTDTQYF. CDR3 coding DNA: TGTGCCAGCAGCCTCTATACTAGCGGAGCTAGCACAGATACGCAGTATTTT.

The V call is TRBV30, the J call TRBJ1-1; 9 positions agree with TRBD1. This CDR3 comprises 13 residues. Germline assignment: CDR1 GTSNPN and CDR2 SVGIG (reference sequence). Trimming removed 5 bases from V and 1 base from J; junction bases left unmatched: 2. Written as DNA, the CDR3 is TGTGCCTGGGGGGACAGGGCGAACACTGAAGCTTTCTTT. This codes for CAWGDRANTEAFF.

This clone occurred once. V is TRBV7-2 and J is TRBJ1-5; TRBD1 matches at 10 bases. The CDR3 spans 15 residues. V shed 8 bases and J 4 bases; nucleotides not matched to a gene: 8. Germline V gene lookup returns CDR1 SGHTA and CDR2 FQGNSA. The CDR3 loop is CASGPGTGVNQPQHF. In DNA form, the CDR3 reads TGTGCCAGCGGGCCCGGGACAGGGGTAAATCAGCCCCAGCATTTT.

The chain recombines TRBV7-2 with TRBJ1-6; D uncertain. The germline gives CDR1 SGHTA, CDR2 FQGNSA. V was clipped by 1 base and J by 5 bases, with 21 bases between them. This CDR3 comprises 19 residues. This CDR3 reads CASSLEIYSLRGNNSPLHF. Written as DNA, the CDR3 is TGTGCCAGCAGCTTAGAGATCTACAGCCTCCGAGGGAATAATTCACCCCTCCACTTT.

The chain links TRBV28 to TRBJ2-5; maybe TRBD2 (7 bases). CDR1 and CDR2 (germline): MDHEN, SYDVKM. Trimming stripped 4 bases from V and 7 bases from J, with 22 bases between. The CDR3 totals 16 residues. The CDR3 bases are TGTGCCAGCAGTTCCCTAGGGGGGGTTCTAAGCGGGACCCAGTACTTC. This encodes CASSSLGGVLSGTQYF.

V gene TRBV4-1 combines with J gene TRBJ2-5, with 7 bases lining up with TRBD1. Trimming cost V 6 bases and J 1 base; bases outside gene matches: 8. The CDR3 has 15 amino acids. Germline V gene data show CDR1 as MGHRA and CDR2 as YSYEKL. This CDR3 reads CASRAGTETQETQYF. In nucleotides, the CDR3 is TGCGCCAGCAGAGCCGGGACAGAGACCCAAGAGACCCAGTACTTC.

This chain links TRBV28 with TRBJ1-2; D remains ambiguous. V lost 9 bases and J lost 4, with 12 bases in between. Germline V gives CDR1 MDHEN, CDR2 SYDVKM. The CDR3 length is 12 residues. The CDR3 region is CARLGLSYGYTF. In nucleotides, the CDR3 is TGTGCCAGGCTAGGACTGAGCTATGGCTACACCTTC.

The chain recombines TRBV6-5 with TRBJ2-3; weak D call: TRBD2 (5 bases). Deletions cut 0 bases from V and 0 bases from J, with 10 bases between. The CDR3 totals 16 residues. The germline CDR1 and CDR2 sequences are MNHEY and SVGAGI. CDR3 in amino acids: CASSYSVGGSTDTQYF. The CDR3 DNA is TGTGCCAGCAGTTACTCGGTGGGCGGGAGCACAGATACGCAGTATTTT.

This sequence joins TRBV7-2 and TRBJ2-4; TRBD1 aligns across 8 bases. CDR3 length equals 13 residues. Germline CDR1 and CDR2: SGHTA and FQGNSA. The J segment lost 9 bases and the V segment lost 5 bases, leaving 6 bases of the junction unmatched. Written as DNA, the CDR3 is TGTGCCAGCAGCGCCCAGGGGGCTATCATTCAGTACTTC. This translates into CASSAQGAIIQYF.

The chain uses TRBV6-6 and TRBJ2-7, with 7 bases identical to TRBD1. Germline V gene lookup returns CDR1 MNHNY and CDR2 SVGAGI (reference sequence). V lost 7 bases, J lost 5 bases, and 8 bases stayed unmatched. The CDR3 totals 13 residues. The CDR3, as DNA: TGTGCCAGCAATGGACAGGTGTCAAACGAGCAGTACTTC. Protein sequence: CASNGQVSNEQYF.

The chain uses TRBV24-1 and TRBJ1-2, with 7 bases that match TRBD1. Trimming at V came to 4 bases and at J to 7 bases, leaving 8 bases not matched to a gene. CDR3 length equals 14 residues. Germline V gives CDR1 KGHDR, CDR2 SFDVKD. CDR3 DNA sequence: TGTGCCACCAGTGAAGGAGGGGGCAGCTCTGGCTACACCTTC. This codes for CATSEGGGSSGYTF.

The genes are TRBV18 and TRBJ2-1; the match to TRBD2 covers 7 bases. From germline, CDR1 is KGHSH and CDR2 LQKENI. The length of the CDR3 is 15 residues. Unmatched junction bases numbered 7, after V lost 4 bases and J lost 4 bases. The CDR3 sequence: CASSRASGSYNEQFF. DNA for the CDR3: TGTGCCAGCTCACGGGCTAGCGGATCTTACAATGAGCAGTTCTTC.

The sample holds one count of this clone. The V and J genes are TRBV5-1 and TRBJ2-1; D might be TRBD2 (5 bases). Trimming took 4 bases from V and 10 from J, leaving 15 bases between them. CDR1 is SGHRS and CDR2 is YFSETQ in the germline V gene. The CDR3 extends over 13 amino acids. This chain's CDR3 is CASSQSLPSEQFF. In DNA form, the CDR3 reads TGCGCCAGCAGCCAATCCTTGCCTAGCGAGCAGTTCTTC.

CDR3 sequence reads: CASSFLRDRTYEQYF. In nucleotides, the CDR3 is TGCGCCAGCAGCTTTCTCCGGGACAGGACCTACGAGCAGTACTTC. This chain joins TRBV5-1 and TRBJ2-7, with 8 positions matching TRBD1. CDR3 length: 15 amino acids. V shed 2 bases and J 2 bases; nucleotides not matched to a gene: 6. The germline gives CDR1 SGHRS, CDR2 YFSETQ.

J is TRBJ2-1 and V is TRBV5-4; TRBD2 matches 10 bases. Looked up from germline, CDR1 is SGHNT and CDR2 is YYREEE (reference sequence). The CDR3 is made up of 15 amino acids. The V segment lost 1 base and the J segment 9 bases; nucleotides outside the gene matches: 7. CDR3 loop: CASSLPSGSIGEQFF. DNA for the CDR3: TGTGCCAGCAGCTTGCCTAGCGGGAGTATAGGTGAGCAGTTCTTC.

This chain's CDR3 is CASSRQGTPKDTEAFF. In nucleotides, the CDR3 is TGTGCCAGCAGCCGACAGGGGACGCCGAAGGACACTGAAGCTTTCTTT. The chain uses TRBV7-9 and TRBJ1-1, with TRBD1 identical over 8 bases. Germline lookup yields CDR1 SEHNR and CDR2 FQNEAQ (reference sequence). V lost 5 bases to trimming and J lost 3 bases; unmatched junction nucleotides: 11. This CDR3 is 16 amino acids long. Based on the CDR3 plus reference TRBV7-9 and TRBJ1-1, the full variable domain is DTGVSQNPRHKITKRGQNVTFRCDPISEHNRLYWYRQTLGQGPEFLTYFQNEAQLEKSRLLSDRFSAERPKGSFSTLEIQRTEQGDSAMYLCASSRQGTPKDTEAFFGQGTRLTVV.

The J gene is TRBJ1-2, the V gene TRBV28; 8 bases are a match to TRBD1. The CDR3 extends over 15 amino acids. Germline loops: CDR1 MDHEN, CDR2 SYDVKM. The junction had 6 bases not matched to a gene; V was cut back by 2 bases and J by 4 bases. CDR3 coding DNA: TGTGCCAGCAGTTTAGCGACAGGGGTGCTCTATGGCTACACCTTC. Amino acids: CASSLATGVLYGYTF.

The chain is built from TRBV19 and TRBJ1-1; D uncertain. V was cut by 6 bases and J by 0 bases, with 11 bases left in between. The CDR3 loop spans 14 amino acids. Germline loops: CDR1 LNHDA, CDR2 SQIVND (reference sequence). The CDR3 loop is CASRSRGVNTEAFF. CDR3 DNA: TGTGCCAGTAGGTCCCGGGGAGTGAACACTGAAGCTTTCTTT.

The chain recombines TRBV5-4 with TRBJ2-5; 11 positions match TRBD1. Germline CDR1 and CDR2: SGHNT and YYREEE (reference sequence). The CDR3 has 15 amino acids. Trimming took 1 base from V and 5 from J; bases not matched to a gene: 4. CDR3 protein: CASSLRTGGDETQYF. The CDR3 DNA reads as TGTGCCAGCAGCTTGAGGACAGGGGGCGATGAGACCCAGTACTTC.